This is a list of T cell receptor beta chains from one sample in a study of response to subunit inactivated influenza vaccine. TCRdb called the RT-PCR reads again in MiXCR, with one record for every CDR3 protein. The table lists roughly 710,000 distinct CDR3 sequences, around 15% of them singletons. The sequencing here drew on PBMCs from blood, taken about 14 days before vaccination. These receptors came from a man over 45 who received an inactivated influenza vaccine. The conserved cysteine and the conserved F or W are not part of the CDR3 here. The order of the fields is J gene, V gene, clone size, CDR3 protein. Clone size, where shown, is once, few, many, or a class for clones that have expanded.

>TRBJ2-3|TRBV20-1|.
SATDPASTDTQY
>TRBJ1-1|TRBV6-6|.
ASNSGGQAEAF
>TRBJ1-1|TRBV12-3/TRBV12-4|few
ASSLGDEAG
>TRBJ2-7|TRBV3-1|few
ASSQRGVAYEQY
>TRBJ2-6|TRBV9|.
ASSGTGDYSGANVLT
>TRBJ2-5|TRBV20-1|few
SARLNGQQETQY
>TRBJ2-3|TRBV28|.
ASSAPAAQY
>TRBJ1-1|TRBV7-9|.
ASSSSQALNTEAF
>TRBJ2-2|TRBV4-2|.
ASSQGWDSHTGELF
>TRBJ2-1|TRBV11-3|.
ASSQRGNEQF
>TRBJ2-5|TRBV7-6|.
ASSPSGVRETQY
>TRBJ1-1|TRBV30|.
ATASEAF
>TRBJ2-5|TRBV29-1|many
SSQNLAGGETQY
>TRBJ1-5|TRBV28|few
ASSLVTGNQPQH
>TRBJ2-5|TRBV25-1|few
ASSEGTSGYQETQY
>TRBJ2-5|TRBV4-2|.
ASSQDPGIGGETQY
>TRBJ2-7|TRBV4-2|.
ASSQDRLAGGLVLYEHY
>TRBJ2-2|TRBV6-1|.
ASSERTGWNTGELF
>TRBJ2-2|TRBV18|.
ASSPVSANTGELF
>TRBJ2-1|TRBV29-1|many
SVAMSGGANNEQF
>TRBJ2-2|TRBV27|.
ASAGWASPGTGELF
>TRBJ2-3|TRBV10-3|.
AISGQGATRADTQY
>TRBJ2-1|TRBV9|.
ASSVGGGEGYNEQF
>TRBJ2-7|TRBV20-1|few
SARDSSGRYEQY
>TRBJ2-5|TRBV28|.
ASTRRETVHTQY
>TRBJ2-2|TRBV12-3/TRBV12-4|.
ASRGLSTGELF
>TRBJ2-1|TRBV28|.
ATRRGNEQF
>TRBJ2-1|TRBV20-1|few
SARGQTSGAYNEQF
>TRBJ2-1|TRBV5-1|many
ASSFQEVSSYNEQF
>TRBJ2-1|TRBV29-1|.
SVEVGASGGGQQF
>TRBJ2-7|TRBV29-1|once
SVTSGRDSYEQY
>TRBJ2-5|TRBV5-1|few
ASSPQGSRETQY
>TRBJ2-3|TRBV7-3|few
ASSIMAADTQY
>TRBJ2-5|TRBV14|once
ASSHNRITRETQY
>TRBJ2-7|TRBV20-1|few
SAKGDSSYEQY
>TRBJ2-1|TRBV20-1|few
SALRLSGGRRDEQF
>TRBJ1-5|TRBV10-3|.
AISNLEVGSNQPQH
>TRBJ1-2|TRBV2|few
ASGWTLLSGLWGYT
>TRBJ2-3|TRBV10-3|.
AIRRGVDTDTQY
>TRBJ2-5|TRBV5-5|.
ASSLAGQGGSQETQY
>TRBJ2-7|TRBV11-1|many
ASSDTGLYEQY
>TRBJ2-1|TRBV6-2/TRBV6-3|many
ASSYPGLAGAF
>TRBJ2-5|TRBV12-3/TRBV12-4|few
ASSFVPQETQY
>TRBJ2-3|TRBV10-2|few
ASTPGVNTDTQY
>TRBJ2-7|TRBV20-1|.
SARRRQDNSYEQY
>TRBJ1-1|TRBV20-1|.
SARGGTGTEAF
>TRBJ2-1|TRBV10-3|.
AANRGFSYNEQF
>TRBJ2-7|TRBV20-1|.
SARIGGSVYEQY
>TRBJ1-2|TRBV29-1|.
SVEEGGQMYGYT
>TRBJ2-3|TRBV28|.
ASSLRSRGTDTQY
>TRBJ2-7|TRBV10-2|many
ASRRRGGISSYEQY
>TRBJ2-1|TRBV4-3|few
ASSYDRTSYNEQF
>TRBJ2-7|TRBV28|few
ASSPPGRTGRPYEQY
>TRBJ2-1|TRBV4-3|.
ASSQRWAGGTYNEQF
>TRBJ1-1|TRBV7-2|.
ASSLYMQPNTEAF
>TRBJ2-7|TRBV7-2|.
ASSRLGGAYEQY
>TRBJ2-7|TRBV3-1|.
ASSQGGTVKSYEQY